The 9 T cell receptor beta chains listed next were all sequenced from one sample in a study of CD8+CD57+ T cells in acquired aplastic anemia. Study-wide points: Compared with total CD4+ and CD8+ cell pools, patient CD8+CD57+ cells were less diverse.

Whoever was chosen for sequencing had shown CD8+CD57+ cell expansion by flow cytometry. The template for TCR beta VDJ and CDR3 sequence profiling was genomic DNA. TCRdb re-derived calls from the reads in MiXCR, one entry per CDR3 protein. The table has about 21,000 distinct CDR3 sequences, 40% seen once. These receptors have no known antigen. The material sequenced was CD8+CD57+ T cells sorted from PBMCs. Subset meaning: bead-enriched CD8+CD57+ effector memory T cells from SAA patients. The receptors derive from a human donor with aplastic anemia.

This chain uses TRBV7-2 with TRBJ2-7; D is unclear. V lost 5 bases and J lost 0, with 11 bases in between. CDR1 is SGHTA and CDR2 is FQGNSA in the germline V gene. The CDR3 sequence is 14 residues long. The CDR3 here is CASSRLPLSYEQYF. Written as DNA, the CDR3 is TGTGCCAGCAGCCGGCTGCCTCTCTCCTACGAGCAGTACTTC.

The J gene is TRBJ2-7, the V gene TRBV25-1; the D gene is possibly TRBD1 (6 bases). Trimming left V 4 bases short and J 3 bases short, with 10 bases between. This CDR3 has 13 amino acids. In germline, CDR1 is MGHDK, CDR2 SYGVNS. The CDR3 sequence: CASSVQGFYEQYF. Here the CDR3 DNA reads TGTGCCAGCAGTGTACAGGGATTCTACGAGCAGTACTTC.

The V and J genes are TRBV6-6 and TRBJ2-7; D may be TRBD2 (7 bases). Trimming took 5 bases from V and 0 from J, leaving 17 bases between them. The CDR3 is made up of 16 amino acids. Per the germline V gene, CDR1 is MNHNY and CDR2 is SVGAGI (reference sequence). The CDR3 region is CASSPGRGGYSYEQYF. CDR3 in DNA: TGTGCCAGCAGTCCTGGGAGGGGGGGATACTCCTACGAGCAGTACTTC.

V usage is TRBV6-4 and J usage is TRBJ2-6; D is uncertain. This CDR3 has 15 residues. Deletions cut 3 bases from V and 0 bases from J, with 6 bases between. Germline V gives CDR1 MRHNA, CDR2 SNTAGT. The CDR3 reads CASSERHSGANVLTF. Written as DNA, the CDR3 is TGTGCCAGCAGTGAAAGACACTCTGGGGCCAACGTCCTGACTTTC.

The table lists this clonotype with a few counts. The chain carries TRBV7-9 and TRBJ2-1; 12 nucleotides line up with TRBD2. The CDR3 is made up of 17 amino acids. Germline V gene lookup returns CDR1 SEHNR and CDR2 FQNEAQ (reference sequence). J gave up 0 bases and V 5 bases, and 5 bases lay outside the gene matches. The CDR3 DNA reads TGTGCCAGCAGCCCAGGACTAGCGGGACTCTCCTACAATGAGCAGTTCTTC. Translation: CASSPGLAGLSYNEQFF.

The sample holds many counts of this clonotype. This rearrangement joins TRBV6-5 to TRBJ1-1, with D possibly TRBD1 on 5 matching bases. Trimming pared 7 bases from V and 1 base from J, leaving 10 bases between. The CDR3 is made up of 13 amino acids. CDR1 is MNHEY and CDR2 is SVGAGI in the germline V gene. CDR3 bases: TGTGCCAGCACGAGAACAGGGAACACTGAAGCTTTCTTT. This codes for CASTRTGNTEAFF.

Points on this clonotype: It is likely a read error, because the conserved phenylalanine at the end of the CDR3 is missing. The chain uses TRBV7-2 and TRBJ2-7; 9 nucleotides agree with TRBD1. The J segment lost 4 bases and the V segment lost 4 bases, leaving 8 bases of the junction unmatched. Germline V gives CDR1 SGHTA, CDR2 FQGNSA. The CDR3 has 15 residues. The CDR3 spells CASSSSRDRAYEQYS. The CDR3 region has the DNA TGTGCCAGCAGCTCTTCCCGGGACAGGGCTTACGAGCAGTACTCC.

The chain employs TRBV19 and TRBJ2-5, with 7 bases lining up with TRBD1. The CDR3 has 14 residues. Germline CDR1 LNHDA, CDR2 SQIVND (reference sequence). The V segment lost 3 bases and the J segment 10 bases; nucleotides outside the gene matches: 11. The chain's CDR3 is CASSIRGRVPDQYF. Here the CDR3 DNA reads TGTGCCAGTAGTATTAGGGGGCGGGTTCCGGACCAGTACTTC.

This clonotype was counted ten times or more. This rearrangement joins TRBV19 to TRBJ1-5; 9 bases are a match to TRBD1. Trimming at V came to 2 bases and at J to 7 bases, leaving 6 bases not matched to a gene. The CDR3 length is 15 residues. The germline CDR1 and CDR2 sequences are LNHDA and SQIVND (reference sequence). Written as DNA, the CDR3 is TGTGCCAGTAGTATAATGGGACAGGGCGGACAGCCCCAGCATTTT. The encoded protein is CASSIMGQGGQPQHF.